This T cell receptor (beta chain) emerged from a study of T cells in Graves' hyperthyroidism and ophthalmopathy. Study context: Peripheral blood was acquired at first diagnosis, ahead of any therapy whatsoever. Study outcomes and limitations: Stable hyperthyroidism was separated from ophthalmopathy by a model based on 13 V-J features. Most expanded thyroid clonotypes above 0.001 also appeared in blood.

Amplification targeted TCR beta CDR3 regions from RNA transcripts. TCR CDR3 underwent first-round RT-PCR with the HTBI primer set. TCRdb called the multiplex PCR reads again in MiXCR, with one record for every CDR3 protein. Of approximately 710,000 distinct CDR3 sequences listed, 15% to 20% were seen once; the top ten hold 15%. This CDR3 has 15 amino acids. The V segment lost 4 bases and the J segment 4 bases; nucleotides outside the gene matches: 6. Per germline, CDR1 SGHNT and CDR2 YYREEE (reference sequence). Graves' hyperthyroidism without ophthalmopathy progression within 18 months was termed stable. Concerning this clonotype itself: The antigen remains unidentified.

This TCR was sampled from a man in his fifties with Graves' hyperthyroidism. This chain connects TRBV5-4 to TRBJ2-1; 9 bases match TRBD1. The sample comprised blood. DNA of the CDR3: TGTGCCAGCAGCCAGTCGGGACAGGGTTACAATGAGCAGTTCTTC. Translated, it gives CASSQSGQGYNEQFF.